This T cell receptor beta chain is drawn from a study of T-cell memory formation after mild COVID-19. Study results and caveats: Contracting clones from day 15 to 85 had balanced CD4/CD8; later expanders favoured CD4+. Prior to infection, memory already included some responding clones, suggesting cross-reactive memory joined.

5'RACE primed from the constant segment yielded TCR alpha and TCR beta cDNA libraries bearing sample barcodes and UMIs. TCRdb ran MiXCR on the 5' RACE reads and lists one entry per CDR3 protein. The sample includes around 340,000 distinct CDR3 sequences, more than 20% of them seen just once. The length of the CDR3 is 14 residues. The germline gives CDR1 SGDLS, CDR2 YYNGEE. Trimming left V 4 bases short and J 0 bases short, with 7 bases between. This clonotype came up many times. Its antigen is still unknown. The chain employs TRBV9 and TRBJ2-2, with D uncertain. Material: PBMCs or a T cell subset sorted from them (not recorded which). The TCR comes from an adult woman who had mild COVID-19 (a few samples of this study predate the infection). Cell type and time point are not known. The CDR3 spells CASSRAPNTGELFF. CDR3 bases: TGTGCCAGCAGCCGCGCGCCGAACACCGGGGAGCTGTTTTTT.